Below, 2 T cell receptor beta chains from the same sample are listed, as sequenced in a study of tissue T cells after allogeneic stem cell transplantation. Time point given: mouse harvest day 7 after allogeneic transplant. Each mouse received 10^7 T-cell-depleted marrow cells plus 10^6 splenic CD5+ T cells by tail vein. Sequencing used immunoSEQ multiplex PCR; TCRdb keeps in-frame clones, though not all of them. The sample lists almost 8,500 clones, roughly 46% seen once, with over 2% in the top ten. Sequenced input: skin. All receptors derive from a female BALB/c mouse given C57BL/6 T cells with graft-versus-host disease after an allogeneic hematopoietic cell transplant.

Worth noting for this clone: Genes and germline come from the mouse. Read coverage stops 1 residue before the CDR3 terminus; the germline J gene supplies the remainder. V gene TRBV23 combines with J gene TRBJ2-3; TRBD2, the D gene given by the table, was not confirmed from the DNA. The CDR3 has 15 amino acids. Germline-derived CDR1 and CDR2 are KGHTA and FQNQQP. The sequenced part of the CDR3 DNA is TGCTCCAGCAGGACGGGACTGGGGGGCGCAGAAACGCTGTAT. Amino acid sequence: CSSRTGLGGAETLY. The full CDR3 protein is CSSRTGLGGAETLYF.

As concerns this clone: The genes and germline here are from mouse. The sequence runs out 1 residue before the end of the CDR3; the remainder is reconstructed from the germline J gene. The chain employs TRBV13-1 and TRBJ2-3, with 14 bases matching TRBD2. This CDR3 spans 15 amino acids. CDR1 is NSHNY and CDR2 is SYGAGN in the germline V gene. The junction had 6 bases not matched to a gene; V was cut back by 7 bases and J by 5 bases. CDR3 DNA (partial): TGTGCCAGCGGGGACTGGGGGGGCGCAGGAGAAACGCTGTAT. Amino acids: CASGDWGGAGETLY. The full CDR3 is CASGDWGGAGETLYF.